The clone carrying this T cell receptor (beta chain) was seen more than once but under ten times. Antigen: not known. The identical CDR3 is also encoded by other nucleotide sequences in the sample. The study reverse transcribed the entire isolated RNA, so it sequenced expressed TCRB transcripts. Sequencing used immunoSEQ multiplex PCR; TCRdb keeps in-frame clones, though not all of them. The sample lists a few hundred thousand clones; about 26% were seen once. This entry belongs to a study of beta chain features in type 1 diabetes. Broader study findings: In all four CD4+ subsets, TCRB CDR3 length was significantly, moderately reduced in type 1 diabetes.

The source is a man aged 25-45 years in good health. Sequenced material: central memory CD4+ T cells from blood.

The CDR3 region is CASSLQGTDTQYF. Written as DNA, the CDR3 is TGTGCCAGCAGCTTACAGGGTACAGATACGCAGTATTTT. The gene calls are TRBV7-2 and TRBJ2-3, with D possibly matching TRBD1 (5 bases). The CDR3 extends over 13 amino acids. Germline values: CDR1 SGHTA, CDR2 FQGNSA. V lost 2 bases to trimming and J lost 3 bases, with 6 bases between them.